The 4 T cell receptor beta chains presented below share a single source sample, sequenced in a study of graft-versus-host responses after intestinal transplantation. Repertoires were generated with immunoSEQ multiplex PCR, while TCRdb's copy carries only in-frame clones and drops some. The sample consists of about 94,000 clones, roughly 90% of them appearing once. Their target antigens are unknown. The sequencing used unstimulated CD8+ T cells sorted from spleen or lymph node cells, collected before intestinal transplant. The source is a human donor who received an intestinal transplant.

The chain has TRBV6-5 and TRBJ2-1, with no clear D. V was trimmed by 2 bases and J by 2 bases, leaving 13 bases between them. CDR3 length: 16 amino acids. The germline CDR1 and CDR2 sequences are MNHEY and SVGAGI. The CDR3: CASSYTRSRPYNEQFF. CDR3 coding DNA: TGTGCCAGCAGTTACACGCGGTCCCGGCCCTACAATGAGCAGTTCTTC.

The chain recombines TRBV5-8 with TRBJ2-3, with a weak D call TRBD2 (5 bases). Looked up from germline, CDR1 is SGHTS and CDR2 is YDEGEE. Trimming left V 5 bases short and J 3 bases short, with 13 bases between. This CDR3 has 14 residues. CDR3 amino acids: CASRIGWETDTQYF. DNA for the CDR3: TGTGCCAGCAGAATAGGGTGGGAGACAGATACGCAGTATTTT.

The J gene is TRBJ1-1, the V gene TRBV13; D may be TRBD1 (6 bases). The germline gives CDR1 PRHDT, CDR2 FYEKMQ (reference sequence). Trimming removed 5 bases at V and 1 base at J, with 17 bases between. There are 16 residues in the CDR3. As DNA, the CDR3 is TGTGCCAGCAGCCCTGGGGGGGGGCGGGCGAACACTGAAGCTTTCTTT. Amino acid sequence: CASSPGGGRANTEAFF.

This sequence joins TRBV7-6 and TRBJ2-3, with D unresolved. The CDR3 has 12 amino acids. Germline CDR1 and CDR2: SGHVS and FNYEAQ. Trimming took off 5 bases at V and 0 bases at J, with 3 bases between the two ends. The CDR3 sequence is CASSTSTDTQYF. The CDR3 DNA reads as TGTGCCAGCAGCACTAGCACAGATACGCAGTATTTT. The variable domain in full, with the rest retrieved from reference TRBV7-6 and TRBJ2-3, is GAGVSQSPRYKVTKRGQDVALRCDPISGHVSLYWYRQALGQGPEFLTYFNYEAQQDKSGLPNDRFSAERPEGSISTLTIQRTEQRDSAMYRCASSTSTDTQYFGPGTRLTVL.